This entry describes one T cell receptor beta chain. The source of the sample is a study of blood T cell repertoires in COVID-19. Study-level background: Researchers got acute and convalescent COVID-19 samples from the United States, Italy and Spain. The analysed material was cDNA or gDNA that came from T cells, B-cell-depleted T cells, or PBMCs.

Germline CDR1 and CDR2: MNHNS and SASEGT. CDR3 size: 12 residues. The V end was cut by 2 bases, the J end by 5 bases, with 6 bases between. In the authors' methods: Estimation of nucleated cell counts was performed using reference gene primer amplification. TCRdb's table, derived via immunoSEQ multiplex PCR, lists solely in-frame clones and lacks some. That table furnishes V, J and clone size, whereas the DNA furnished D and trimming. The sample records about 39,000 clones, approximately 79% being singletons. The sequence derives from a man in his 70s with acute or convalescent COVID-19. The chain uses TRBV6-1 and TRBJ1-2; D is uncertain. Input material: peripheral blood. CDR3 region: CASSERQYGYTF. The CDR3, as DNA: TGTGCCAGCAGTGAAAGACAATATGGCTACACCTTC.